This entry features one T cell receptor beta chain sequence. This clonotype has more than one count but fewer than ten. The target of this receptor is not known. Per-base qualities were not stored, and no clone one base away is much larger. This entry comes from a study of CD8 T cells in ankylosing spondylitis (dated 2017 in TCRdb). Background on the whole study: To find TCR variants linked to disease, the study profiled T cell receptor beta repertoires in ankylosing spondylitis patients and healthy donors. The full study cohort comprised about 23 ankylosing spondylitis patients and over 95 healthy donors. Peripheral blood was sampled, and synovial fluid was additionally collected from ankylosing spondylitis patients. General study outcomes and caveats: Significant enrichment of the disease-linked clones was reported in matched synovial fluid samples from ankylosing spondylitis patients. Blood from ankylosing spondylitis patients appeared to be characterized by a TCR beta motif composed of several highly homologous amino acid variants. Some motif variants were previously reported in synovial fluid and blood of reactive arthritis patients, suggesting common disease-initiation mechanisms. The disease-linked clones had a CD8+ phenotype and were found at relatively low frequencies in peripheral blood.

Data came from an Illumina HiSeq 2500. Quantitative 5'-RACE with molecular barcodes was used to prepare TCR beta libraries. Processing in the source paper ran as follows. A new computational method, built on a probabilistic model of VDJ rearrangement, was used to identify disease-linked TCR variants. TCRdb's own reprocessing of the public reads used fastp at Q25 and MiXCR and kept productive beta chains. Rows are unified per CDR3 protein, each entry keeping the most common DNA and genes. TCRdb's processing, not the study's, gives the V and J calls here. For this sample the table gives 200,000 to 250,000 distinct CDR3 sequences, of which about 16% were detected only once. Of the sample, approximately 46% falls within the top ten clones. The sequence was collected from a male donor with ankylosing spondylitis. Sequencing was done on a sample of blood, either unsorted or a sorted T cell fraction (not recorded which).

The DNA sequence is as follows: TGTGCCACCAGTGGGAGTGCTGACCCCATCACCTACAATGAGCAGTTCTTC. Its coded protein is CATSGSADPITYNEQFF. This chain is built from TRBV24-1 and TRBJ2-1; a confident D gene designation cannot be given. The CDR3 runs 17 residues from the cysteine to the phenylalanine. Only the CDR3 portion is preserved as DNA: 51 bases, with reading frame beginning at the first base. As encoded in the germline V gene, CDR1 is KGHDR while CDR2 is SFDVKD. Cut back by 5 bases and 2 bases, the V and J ends lie 18 bases apart.